The 8 T cell receptor beta chains in this list originate from one sample, sequenced in a study of cytomegalovirus exposure and HLA in healthy donors. PCR amplification relied on 60 Vbeta primers (plus 13 Jbeta primers). Generated by immunoSEQ multiplex PCR, the TCRdb table keeps only in-frame clones and is missing some. This table has some 150,000 clones, less than 85% appearing once. The sequenced sample consisted of PBMCs. These receptors all come from a woman aged 45-60 years in good health and CMV-seropositive.

The rearrangement links TRBV10-3 to TRBJ1-2; D may be TRBD1 (6 bases). V lost 10 bases, J lost 0 bases, and 18 bases lay in between. The CDR3 loop spans 15 amino acids. The V gene's germline CDR1 is ENHRY and CDR2 SYGVKD. The CDR3 coding sequence is TGTGCCACCCTCAAGATCACAGGGACTAACTATGGCTACACCTTC. Amino acids: CATLKITGTNYGYTF.

Written as DNA, the CDR3 is TGTGCCAGCAGCAGGTCAGCGGGGGGCACGAACACCGGGGAGCTGTTTTTT. It codes for CASSRSAGGTNTGELFF. This chain links TRBV21-1 with TRBJ2-2; the D segment call TRBD2 is taken from the table without a DNA check. TRBV21-1 is classified as a pseudogene. This CDR3 has 17 amino acids.

The gene calls are TRBV7-9 and TRBJ1-6; no clear D. This CDR3 comprises 15 residues. V was trimmed by 5 bases and J by 4 bases, leaving 12 bases between them. Per the germline V gene, CDR1 is SEHNR and CDR2 is FQNEAQ (reference sequence). The CDR3 sequence: CASSLDTEYNSPLHF. CDR3 sequence (DNA): TGTGCCAGCAGCCTAGACACAGAGTATAATTCACCCCTCCACTTT.

The rearrangement joins TRBV18 to TRBJ2-7; 7 bases are shared with TRBD1. Germline V lookup: CDR1 KGHSH, CDR2 LQKENI. After removal of 4 bases from V and 0 bases from J, the junction contained 6 bases not matched to a gene. CDR3 length: 15 residues. Written as DNA, the CDR3 is TGTGCCAGCTCACGAGGGGACAGTCTCTCCTACGAGCAGTACTTC. Translated, it gives CASSRGDSLSYEQYF.

The chain has TRBV11-2 and TRBJ2-7; perhaps TRBD2 as D (6 bases). The germline V gene encodes CDR1 SGHAT and CDR2 FQNNGV. Trimming cost V 3 bases and J 0 bases, with 18 bases left between them. There are 17 residues in the CDR3. CDR3 sequence: CASSFGGTGPLSYEQYF. DNA of the CDR3: TGTGCCAGCAGCTTTGGGGGGACGGGACCTCTCTCCTACGAGCAGTACTTC.

Written as DNA, the CDR3 is TGTGCCTGGAGTAGGAGCGGCCTCTCTGGGGCCAACGTCCTGACTTTC. Translated, it gives CAWSRSGLSGANVLTF. V is TRBV30 and J is TRBJ2-6; D perhaps matches TRBD2 (5 bases). Looked up from germline, CDR1 is GTSNPN and CDR2 is SVGIG (reference sequence). This CDR3 is built from 16 residues. Trimming left V 2 bases short and J 0 bases short, with 11 bases between.

The chain couples TRBV9 to TRBJ2-3, with 9 nucleotides matching TRBD1. The length of the CDR3 is 15 residues. Germline loops: CDR1 SGDLS, CDR2 YYNGEE. V lost 6 bases and J lost 2; bases outside the gene matches: 7. The CDR3: CASTMGQGATDTQYF. The CDR3, as DNA: TGTGCCAGCACCATGGGACAGGGCGCCACAGATACGCAGTATTTT. Full variable domain (remainder filled in from reference TRBV9 and TRBJ2-3): DSGVTQTPKHLITATGQRVTLRCSPRSGDLSVYWYQQSLDQGLQFLIQYYNGEERAKGNILERFSAQQFPDLHSELNLSSLELGDSALYFCASTMGQGATDTQYFGPGTRLTVL.

V and J are TRBV19 and TRBJ1-6; TRBD1 matches at 10 bases. Germline V gene data show CDR1 as LNHDA and CDR2 as SQIVND (reference sequence). J gave up 0 bases and V 6 bases, and 5 bases lay outside the gene matches. The CDR3 loop spans 17 amino acids. CDR3 in DNA: TGTGCCAGTAGATCGGGACAGGGGAGCTCCTATAATTCACCCCTCCACTTT. This translates into CASRSGQGSSYNSPLHF.